Sequencing of this TCR beta chain was carried out in a study of blood T cell repertoires in COVID-19. Overall study: Spain, Italy and the United States supplied samples that represented acute and convalescent COVID-19. PBMCs, B-cell-depleted T cells, or T cells provided the cDNA or gDNA that made up the material.

This CDR3 comprises 16 residues. CDR1 and CDR2 (germline): LGHDT, YNNKEL (reference sequence). The trim removed 5 bases at V and 5 bases at J, leaving 6 bases unmatched. Original analysis: Estimated nucleated cell counts came from reference gene primer amplification. Produced via immunoSEQ multiplex PCR; TCRdb's table is partial and in-frame only. The DNA was the basis for D and trimming; V, J and clone size are from that table. The sample yields about 130,000 clones, approximately 84% seen once. The specimen sequenced was peripheral blood. The receptor comes from a woman between 25 and 40 years old who had recovered from COVID-19. J is TRBJ2-2 and V is TRBV3-1 (or the pseudogene TRBV3-2); 12 bases match TRBD2. The CDR3 reads CASSLRTSGMTGELFF. The CDR3 bases are TGTGCCAGCAGCTTAAGGACTAGCGGGATGACCGGGGAGCTGTTTTTT.